This paragraph covers one T cell receptor beta chain sequence. This specimen belongs to a study of T-cell memory formation after mild COVID-19. From the 5' RACE reads, TCRdb called clonotypes with MiXCR, one entry per CDR3 protein. Of roughly 510,000 distinct CDR3 sequences listed, 17% are singletons. Sequenced input: PBMCs or a T cell subset sorted from them (not recorded which). The sequence came from an adult woman who had mild COVID-19 (a few samples of this study predate the infection). Cell type and time point are not known.

CDR3 in DNA: TGTGCCACCAGCAGACCCAGCGGGGGGCCCACAGATACGCAGTATTTT. This gives the protein CATSRPSGGPTDTQYF. The V gene is TRBV15, the J gene TRBJ2-3; 9 bases are a match to TRBD2. The V gene end was trimmed by 2 bases and the J gene end by 2 bases; junction bases not matched to a gene: 5. CDR1 LNHNV and CDR2 YYDKDF come from the germline V gene (reference sequence). The CDR3 extends over 16 amino acids.